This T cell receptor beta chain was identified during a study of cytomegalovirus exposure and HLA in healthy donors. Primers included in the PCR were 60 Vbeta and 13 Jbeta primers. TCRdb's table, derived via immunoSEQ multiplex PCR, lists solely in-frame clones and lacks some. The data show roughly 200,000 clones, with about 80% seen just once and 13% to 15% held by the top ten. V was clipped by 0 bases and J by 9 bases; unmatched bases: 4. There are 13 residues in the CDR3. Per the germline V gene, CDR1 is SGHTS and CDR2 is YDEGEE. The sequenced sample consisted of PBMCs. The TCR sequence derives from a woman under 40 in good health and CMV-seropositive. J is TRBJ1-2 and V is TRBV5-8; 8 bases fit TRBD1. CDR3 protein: CASSLVQGASYTF. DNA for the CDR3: TGTGCCAGCAGCTTGGTCCAGGGGGCCAGCTACACCTTC.